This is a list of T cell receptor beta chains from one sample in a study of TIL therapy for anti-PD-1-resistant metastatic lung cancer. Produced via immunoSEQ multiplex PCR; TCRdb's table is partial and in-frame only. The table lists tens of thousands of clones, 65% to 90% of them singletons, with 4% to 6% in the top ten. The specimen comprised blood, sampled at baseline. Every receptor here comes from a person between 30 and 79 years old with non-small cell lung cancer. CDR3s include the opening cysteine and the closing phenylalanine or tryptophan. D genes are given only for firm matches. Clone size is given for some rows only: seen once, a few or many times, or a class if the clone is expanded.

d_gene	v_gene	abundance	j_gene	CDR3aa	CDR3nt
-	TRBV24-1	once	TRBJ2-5	CATSEVGETQYF	TGTGCCACCAGTGAGGTCGGGGAGACCCAGTACTTC
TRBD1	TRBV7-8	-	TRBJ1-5	CASSLGQGHQPQHF	TGTGCCAGCAGCTTAGGACAGGGCCATCAGCCCCAGCATTTT
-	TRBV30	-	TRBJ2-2	CAWTGTGELFF	TGTGCCTGGACGGGGACCGGGGAGCTGTTTTTT
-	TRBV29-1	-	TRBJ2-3	CSVEGRDTQYF	TGCAGCGTTGAGGGGCGAGATACGCAGTATTTT
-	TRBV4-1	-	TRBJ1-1	CASSHLDFKNTEAFF	TGCGCCAGCAGCCACCTAGATTTTAAGAACACTGAAGCTTTCTTT
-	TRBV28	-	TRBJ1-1	CASSPQSLAGEAFF	TGTGCCAGCAGTCCCCAGAGCTTGGCGGGAGAAGCTTTCTTT
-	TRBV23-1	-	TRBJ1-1	CASWEDNRVAFF	TGCGCCAGCTGGGAGGACAACCGGGTTGCTTTCTTT
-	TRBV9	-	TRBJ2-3	CASSADRRSSADTQYF	TGTGCCAGCAGTGCAGACAGGAGGAGTAGCGCAGATACGCAGTATTTT
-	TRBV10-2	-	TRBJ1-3	CASTTTGTGNTIYF	TGCGCCAGCACTACGACAGGAACTGGAAACACCATATATTTT
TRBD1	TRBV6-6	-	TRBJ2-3	CASSPTGEKTPFDITDTQYF	TGTGCCAGCAGTCCGACAGGGGAAAAGACACCCTTCGATATCACAGATACGCAGTATTTT
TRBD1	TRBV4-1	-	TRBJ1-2	CASSHRDRDKTNYGYTF	TGCGCCAGCAGCCACAGGGACAGAGATAAAACTAACTATGGCTACACCTTC
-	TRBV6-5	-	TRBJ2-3	CASRGDSLTDTQYF	TGTGCCAGCAGGGGGGACTCCCTCACAGATACGCAGTATTTT
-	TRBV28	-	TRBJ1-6	CASSLAGEGSPLHF	TGTGCCAGCAGTTTAGCCGGGGAAGGCTCCCCCCTCCACTTT
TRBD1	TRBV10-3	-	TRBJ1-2	CAINPGTGIDGYTF	TGTGCCATCAACCCCGGGACAGGGATCGATGGCTACACCTTC
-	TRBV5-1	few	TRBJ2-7	CASRVRSYEQYF	TGCGCCAGCAGGGTTCGCAGCTACGAGCAGTACTTC
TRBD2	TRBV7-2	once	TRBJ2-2	CASSLMGGTGELFF	TGTGCCAGCAGCTTAATGGGGGGGACCGGGGAGCTGTTTTTT
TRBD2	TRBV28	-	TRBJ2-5	CASRGTSGETQYF	TGTGCCAGCAGGGGGACTAGCGGGGAGACCCAGTACTTC
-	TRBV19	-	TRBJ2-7	CASSPRTATYEQYF	TGTGCCAGTAGTCCCCGGACGGCTACCTACGAGCAGTACTTC
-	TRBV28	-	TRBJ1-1	CASSLGGALTEAFF	TGTGCCAGCAGTTTGGGGGGGGCGCTCACTGAAGCTTTCTTT
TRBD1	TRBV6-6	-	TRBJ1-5	CASRVQGGRQPQHF	TGTGCCAGCAGAGTTCAGGGGGGACGCCAGCCCCAGCATTTT
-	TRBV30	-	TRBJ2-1	CAWSTTVEQFF	TGTGCCTGGAGTACGACCGTTGAGCAGTTCTTC
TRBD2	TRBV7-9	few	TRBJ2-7	CASSPGGGNNYEQYF	TGTGCCAGCAGCCCCGGCGGGGGGAATAACTACGAGCAGTACTTC
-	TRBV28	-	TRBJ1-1	CASHTPQNSEAFF	TGTGCCAGCCATACCCCCCAGAATTCTGAAGCTTTCTTT
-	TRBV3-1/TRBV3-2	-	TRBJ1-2	CASSQDSSLNYGYTF	TGTGCCAGCAGCCAAGATAGCAGTTTGAACTATGGCTACACCTTC
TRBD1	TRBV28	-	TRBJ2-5	CASSSRQGAGWETQYF	TGTGCCAGCAGTTCCCGACAGGGGGCAGGTTGGGAGACCCAGTACTTC
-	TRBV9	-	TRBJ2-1	CAPRPGRDCNEQFF	TGTGCCCCCAGACCAGGGCGGGATTGCAATGAGCAGTTCTTC
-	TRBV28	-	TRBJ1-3	CASSSRTPPSGNTIYF	TGTGCCAGCAGTTCGCGGACGCCTCCCTCTGGAAACACCATATATTTT
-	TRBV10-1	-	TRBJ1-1	CASSGPGRGGTEAFF	TGCGCCAGCAGTGGCCCGGGACGGGGAGGGACTGAAGCTTTCTTT
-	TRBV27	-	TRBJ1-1	CASSLFQGGTEAFF	TGTGCCAGCAGTTTATTTCAGGGAGGAACTGAAGCTTTCTTT
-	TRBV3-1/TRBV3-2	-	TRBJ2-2	CASTLRPTGELFF	TGTGCCAGCACCCTGCGGCCCACCGGGGAGCTGTTTTTT
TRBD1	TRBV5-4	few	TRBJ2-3	CASSPPGQGTDTQYF	TGTGCCAGCAGCCCGCCGGGACAGGGCACAGATACGCAGTATTTT
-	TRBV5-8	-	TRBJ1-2	CASSPPTEEDYGYTF	TGTGCCAGCAGTCCGCCGACAGAGGAGGACTATGGCTACACCTTC
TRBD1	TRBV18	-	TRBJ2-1	CASSPPRGQGDLAKHRSSYNEQFF	TGTGCCAGCTCACCACCGAGAGGACAGGGGGATCTCGCCAAGCATAGGAGCTCCTACAATGAGCAGTTCTTC
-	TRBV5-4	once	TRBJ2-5	CASSLVVTSKQETQYF	TGTGCCAGCAGCTTGGTTGTGACATCCAAACAAGAGACCCAGTACTTC
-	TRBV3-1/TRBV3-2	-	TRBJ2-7	CASSQQGLGEQYF	TGTGCCAGCAGCCAACAGGGCCTAGGGGAGCAGTACTTC
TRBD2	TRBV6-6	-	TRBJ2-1	CASRETSGGFGEQFF	TGTGCCAGCAGGGAGACTAGCGGGGGGTTTGGAGAGCAGTTCTTC
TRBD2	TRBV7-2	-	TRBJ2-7	CASSNSGGPYEQYF	TGTGCCAGCAGCAATAGCGGGGGCCCGTACGAGCAGTACTTC
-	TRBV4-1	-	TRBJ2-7	CASRQPRSSEEYEQYF	TGCGCCAGCCGGCAGCCAAGATCCTCCGAAGAGTACGAGCAGTACTTC
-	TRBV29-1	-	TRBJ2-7	CSVESGASYEQYF	TGCAGCGTGGAATCGGGGGCGTCCTACGAGCAGTACTTC
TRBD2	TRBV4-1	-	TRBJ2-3	CASSYGGSGTDTQYF	TGCGCCAGCAGCTATGGCGGGAGTGGCACAGATACGCAGTATTTT
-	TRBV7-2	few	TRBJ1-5	CASSLVGARSNQPQHF	TGTGCCAGCAGCTTAGTAGGGGCGAGGAGCAATCAGCCCCAGCATTTT
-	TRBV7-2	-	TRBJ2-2	CASSLAYEAGELFF	TGTGCCAGCAGCTTAGCCTATGAAGCCGGGGAGCTGTTTTTT
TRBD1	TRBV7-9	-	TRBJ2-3	CASSLKGRQGAADTQYF	TGTGCCAGCAGCTTAAAGGGGCGACAGGGGGCTGCAGATACGCAGTATTTT
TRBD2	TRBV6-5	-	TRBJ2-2	CATLGGGANTGELFF	TGTGCCACCTTGGGGGGGGGTGCGAACACCGGGGAGCTGTTTTTT
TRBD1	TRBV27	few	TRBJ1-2	CASSLGQGYGYTF	TGTGCCAGCAGTCTGGGACAGGGCTATGGCTACACCTTC
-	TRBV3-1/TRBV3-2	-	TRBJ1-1	CASSRGLRAEAFF	TGTGCCAGCAGCCGCGGTCTAAGGGCTGAAGCTTTCTTT
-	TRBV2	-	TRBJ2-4	CASSGGTWDIQYF	TGTGCCAGCAGCGGAGGGACGTGGGACATTCAGTACTTC
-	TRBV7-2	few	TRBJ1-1	CASSFLGAYTEAFF	TGTGCCAGCAGCTTTCTAGGGGCTTACACTGAAGCTTTCTTT
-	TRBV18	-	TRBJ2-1	CASSPGLLVEQFF	TGTGCCAGCTCGCCGGGACTGCTTGTTGAGCAGTTCTTC